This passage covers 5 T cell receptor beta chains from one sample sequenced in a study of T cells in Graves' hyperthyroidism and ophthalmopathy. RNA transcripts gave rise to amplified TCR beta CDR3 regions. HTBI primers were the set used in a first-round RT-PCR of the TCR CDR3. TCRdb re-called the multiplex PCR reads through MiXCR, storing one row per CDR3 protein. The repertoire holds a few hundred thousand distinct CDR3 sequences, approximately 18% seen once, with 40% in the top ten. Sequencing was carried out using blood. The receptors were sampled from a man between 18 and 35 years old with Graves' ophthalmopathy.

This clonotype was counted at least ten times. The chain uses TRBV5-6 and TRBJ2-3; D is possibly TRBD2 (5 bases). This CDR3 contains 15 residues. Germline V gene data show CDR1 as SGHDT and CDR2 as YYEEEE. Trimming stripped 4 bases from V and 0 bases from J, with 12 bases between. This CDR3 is CASSLRGTSTDTQYF. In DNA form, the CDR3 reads TGTGCCAGCAGCCTTCGGGGTACTAGCACAGATACGCAGTATTTT.

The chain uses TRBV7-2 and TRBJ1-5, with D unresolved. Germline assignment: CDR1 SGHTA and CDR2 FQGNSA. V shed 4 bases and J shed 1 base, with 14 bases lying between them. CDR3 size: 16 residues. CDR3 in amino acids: CASSSPRAGSNQPQHF. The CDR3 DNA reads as TGTGCCAGCAGCTCTCCTCGGGCCGGAAGCAATCAGCCCCAGCATTTT.

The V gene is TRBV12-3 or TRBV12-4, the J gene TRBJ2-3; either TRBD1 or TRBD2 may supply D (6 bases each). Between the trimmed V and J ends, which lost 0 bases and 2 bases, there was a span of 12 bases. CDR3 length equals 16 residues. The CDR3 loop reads CASSLARRGPTDTQYF. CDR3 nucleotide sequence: TGTGCCAGCAGTTTAGCGCGTCGGGGGCCCACAGATACGCAGTATTTT.

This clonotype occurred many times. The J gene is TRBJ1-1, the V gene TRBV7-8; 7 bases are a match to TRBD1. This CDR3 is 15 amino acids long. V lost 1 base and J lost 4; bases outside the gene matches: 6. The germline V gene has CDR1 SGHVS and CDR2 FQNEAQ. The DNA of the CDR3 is TGTGCCAGCAGCTTAGAGAGGGGGCCGGGCACTGAAGCTTTCTTT. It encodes CASSLERGPGTEAFF.

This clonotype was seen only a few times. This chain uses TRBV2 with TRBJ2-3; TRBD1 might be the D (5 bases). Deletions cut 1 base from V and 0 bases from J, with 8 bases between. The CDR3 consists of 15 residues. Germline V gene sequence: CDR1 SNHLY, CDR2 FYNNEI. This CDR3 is CASSEEGVSTDTQYF. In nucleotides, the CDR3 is TGTGCCAGCAGTGAAGAAGGGGTCAGCACAGATACGCAGTATTTT.